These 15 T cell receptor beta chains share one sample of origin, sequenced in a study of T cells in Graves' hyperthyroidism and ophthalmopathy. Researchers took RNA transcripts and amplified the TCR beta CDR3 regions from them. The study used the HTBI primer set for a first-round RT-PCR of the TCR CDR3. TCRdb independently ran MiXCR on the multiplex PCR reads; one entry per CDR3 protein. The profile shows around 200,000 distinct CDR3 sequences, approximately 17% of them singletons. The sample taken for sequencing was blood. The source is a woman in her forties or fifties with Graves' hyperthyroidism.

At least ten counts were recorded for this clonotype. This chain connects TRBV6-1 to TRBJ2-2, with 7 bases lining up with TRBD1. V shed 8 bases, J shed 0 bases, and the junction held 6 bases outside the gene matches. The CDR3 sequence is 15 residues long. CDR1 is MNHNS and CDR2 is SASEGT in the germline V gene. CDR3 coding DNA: TGTGCCAGCGTAGAGGGGGCCCCGAACACCGGGGAGCTGTTTTTT. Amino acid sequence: CASVEGAPNTGELFF.

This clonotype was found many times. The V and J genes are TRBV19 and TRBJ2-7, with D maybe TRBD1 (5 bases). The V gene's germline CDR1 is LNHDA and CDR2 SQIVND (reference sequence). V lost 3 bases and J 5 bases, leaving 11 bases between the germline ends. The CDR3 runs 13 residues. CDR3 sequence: CASSILGHHEQYF. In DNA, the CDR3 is TGTGCCAGTAGTATTCTCGGACACCACGAGCAGTACTTC.

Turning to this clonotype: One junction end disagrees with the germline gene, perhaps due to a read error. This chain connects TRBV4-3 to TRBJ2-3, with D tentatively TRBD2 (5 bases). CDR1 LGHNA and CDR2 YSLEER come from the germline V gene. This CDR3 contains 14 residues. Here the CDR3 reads CASNQGGFTNTQYF. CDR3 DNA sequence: TGCGCCAGCAACCAAGGCGGGTTCACAAATACGCAGTATTTT.

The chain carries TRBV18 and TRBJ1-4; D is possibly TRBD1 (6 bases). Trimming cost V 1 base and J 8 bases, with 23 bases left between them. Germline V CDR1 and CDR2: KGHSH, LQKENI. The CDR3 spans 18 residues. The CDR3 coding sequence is TGTGCCAGCTCACCACTTCGCATGGGCAGGGGAGTAATGGAAAAACTGTTTTTT. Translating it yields CASSPLRMGRGVMEKLFF.

The CDR3 DNA is TGTGCCAGCAGTGGGTTGTTAGCCAACACTGAAGCTTTCTTT. Translated, it gives CASSGLLANTEAFF. V gene TRBV9 combines with J gene TRBJ1-1; D is undetermined. CDR1 and CDR2 from the germline V gene are SGDLS and YYNGEE. This CDR3 has 14 residues. Trimming stripped 5 bases from V and 2 bases from J, with 13 bases between.

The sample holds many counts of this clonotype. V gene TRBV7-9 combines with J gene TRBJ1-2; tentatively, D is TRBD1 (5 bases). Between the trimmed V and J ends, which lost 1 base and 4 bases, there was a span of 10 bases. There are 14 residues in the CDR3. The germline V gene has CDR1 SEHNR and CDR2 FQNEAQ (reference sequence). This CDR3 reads CASSLESGTYGYTF. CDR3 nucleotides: TGTGCCAGCAGCTTAGAGTCAGGGACCTATGGCTACACCTTC.

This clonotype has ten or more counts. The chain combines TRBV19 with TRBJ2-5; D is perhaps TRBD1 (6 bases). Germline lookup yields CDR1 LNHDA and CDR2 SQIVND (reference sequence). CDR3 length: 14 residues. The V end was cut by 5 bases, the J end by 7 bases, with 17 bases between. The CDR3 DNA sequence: TGTGCCAGTAGTTCTTCCACAGGGTTGGCGACCCAGTACTTC. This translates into CASSSSTGLATQYF.

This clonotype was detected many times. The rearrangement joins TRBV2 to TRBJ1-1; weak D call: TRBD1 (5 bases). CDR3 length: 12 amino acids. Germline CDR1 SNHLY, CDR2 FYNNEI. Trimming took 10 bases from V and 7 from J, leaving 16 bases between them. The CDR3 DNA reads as TGTGCCAACGGGGCGTCACAGGTTGAAGCTTTCTTT. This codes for CANGASQVEAFF.

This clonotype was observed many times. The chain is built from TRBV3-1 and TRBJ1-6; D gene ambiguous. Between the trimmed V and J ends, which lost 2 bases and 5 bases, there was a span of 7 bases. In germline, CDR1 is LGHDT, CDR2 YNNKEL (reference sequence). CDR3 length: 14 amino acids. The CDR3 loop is CASSQQSNNSPLHF. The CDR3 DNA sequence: TGTGCCAGCAGCCAACAGAGTAATAATTCACCCCTCCACTTT.

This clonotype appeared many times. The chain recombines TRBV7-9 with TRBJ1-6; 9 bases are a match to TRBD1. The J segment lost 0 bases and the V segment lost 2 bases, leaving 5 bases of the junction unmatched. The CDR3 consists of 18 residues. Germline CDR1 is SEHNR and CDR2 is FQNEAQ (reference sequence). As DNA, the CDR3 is TGTGCCAGCAGCTTACCGGGACAGGGAACCTCCTATAATTCACCCCTCCACTTT. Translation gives CASSLPGQGTSYNSPLHF.

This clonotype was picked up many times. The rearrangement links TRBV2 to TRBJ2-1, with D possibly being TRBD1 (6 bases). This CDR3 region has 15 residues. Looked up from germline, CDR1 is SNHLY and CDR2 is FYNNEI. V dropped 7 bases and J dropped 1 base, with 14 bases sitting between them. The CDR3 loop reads CASKVETGSYNEQFF. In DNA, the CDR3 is TGTGCCAGCAAAGTGGAGACAGGATCCTACAATGAGCAGTTCTTC.

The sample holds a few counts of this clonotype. The chain's CDR3 is CASSTTGSDTGELFF. The CDR3 DNA reads TGTGCCAGCAGCACCACGGGGAGCGACACCGGGGAGCTGTTTTTT. The rearrangement uses TRBV13 and TRBJ2-2; possible D gene TRBD2, 5 bases. The CDR3 is 15 amino acids. Trimming removed 5 bases at V and 3 bases at J, with 13 bases between. The V gene's germline CDR1 is PRHDT and CDR2 FYEKMQ (reference sequence). Full variable domain (outside the CDR3, taken from reference TRBV13 and TRBJ2-2): AAGVIQSPRHLIKEKRETATLKCYPIPRHDTVYWYQQGPGQDPQFLISFYEKMQSDKGSIPDRFSAQQFSDYHSELNMSSLELGDSALYFCASSTTGSDTGELFFGEGSRLTVL.

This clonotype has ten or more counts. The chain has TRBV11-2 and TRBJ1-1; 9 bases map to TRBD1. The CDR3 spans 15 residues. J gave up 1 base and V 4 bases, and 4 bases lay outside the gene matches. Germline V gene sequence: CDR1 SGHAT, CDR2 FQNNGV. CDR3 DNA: TGTGCCAGCAGCTGGGGACAGGGTGGGAACACTGAAGCTTTCTTT. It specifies CASSWGQGGNTEAFF.

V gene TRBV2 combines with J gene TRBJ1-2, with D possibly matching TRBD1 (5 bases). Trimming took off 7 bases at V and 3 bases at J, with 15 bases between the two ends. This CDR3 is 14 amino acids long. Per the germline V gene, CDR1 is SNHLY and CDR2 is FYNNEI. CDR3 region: CASIRDGKDYGYTF. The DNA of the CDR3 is TGTGCCAGCATCCGGGACGGTAAAGACTATGGCTACACCTTC. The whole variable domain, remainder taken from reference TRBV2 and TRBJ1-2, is EPEVTQTPSHQVTQMGQEVILRCVPISNHLYFYWYRQILGQKVEFLVSFYNNEISEKSEIFDDQFSVERPDGSNFTLKIRSTKLEDSAMYFCASIRDGKDYGYTFGSGTRLTVV.

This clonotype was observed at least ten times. Here the CDR3 reads CSATGTAASGYTF. The CDR3 DNA sequence: TGCAGTGCTACCGGGACGGCGGCTTCTGGCTACACCTTC. The V gene is TRBV20-1, the J gene TRBJ1-2; D is perhaps TRBD1 (5 bases). This CDR3 has 13 residues. Germline V lookup: CDR1 DFQATT, CDR2 SNEGSKA (reference sequence). With 4 bases removed from V and 7 bases from J, the gap between germline ends came to 16 bases.